This entry is about one T cell receptor beta chain. Antigen specificity is unknown. Each patient experienced a relapse that followed autologous stem cell transplantation, and brentuximab vedotin exposure varied. Libraries were prepared by immunoSEQ multiplex PCR; TCRdb keeps only in-frame clonotypes and omits some of them. The sample shows 23,000 or so clones, 70% to 90% of them seen only once. The trim removed 6 bases at V and 3 bases at J, leaving 3 bases unmatched. Per germline, CDR1 MDHEN and CDR2 SYDVKM. This CDR3 region has 13 residues. The source of the sample is a study of PD-1 blockade in classical Hodgkin lymphoma. Whole-study results and caveats: Individuals who commenced nivolumab within less than 1 year of ASCT were excluded.

The receptor's source is a human donor with classical Hodgkin lymphoma. V usage is TRBV28 and J usage is TRBJ1-1, with 8 bases lining up with TRBD1. The specimen comprised peripheral blood mononuclear cells (PBMCs), sampled before the second cycle of nivolumab. CDR3 in DNA: TGTGCCAGCAGACAGACAGGGGACACTGAAGCTTTCTTT. Protein: CASRQTGDTEAFF.